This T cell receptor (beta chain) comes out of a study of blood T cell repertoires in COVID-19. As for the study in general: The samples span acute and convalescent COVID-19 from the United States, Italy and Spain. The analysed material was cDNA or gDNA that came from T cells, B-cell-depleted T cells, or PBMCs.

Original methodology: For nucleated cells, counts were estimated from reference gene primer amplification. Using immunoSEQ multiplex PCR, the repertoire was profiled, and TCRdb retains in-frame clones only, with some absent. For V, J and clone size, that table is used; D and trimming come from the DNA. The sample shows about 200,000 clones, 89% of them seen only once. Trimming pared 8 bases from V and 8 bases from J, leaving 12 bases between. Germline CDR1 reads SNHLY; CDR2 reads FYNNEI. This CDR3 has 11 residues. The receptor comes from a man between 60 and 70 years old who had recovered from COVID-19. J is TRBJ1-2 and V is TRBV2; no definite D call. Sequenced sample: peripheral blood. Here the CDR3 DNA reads TGTGCCAGCGTCAAGGAGCCCGGCTACACCTTC. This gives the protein CASVKEPGYTF.